This passage covers 5 T cell receptor beta chains from one sample sequenced in a study of STAT5B mutations in CD4+ large granular lymphocyte leukemia. Sequencing was performed with immunoSEQ multiplex PCR; in TCRdb, only in-frame clones are kept and a portion is missing. The sample has about 38,000 clones; roughly 85% are singletons. Sequenced: CD4+ T cells from blood buffy coats. The source is a human donor in good health.

This chain connects TRBV7-6 to TRBJ2-5; D call uncertain. The V gene's germline CDR1 is SGHVS and CDR2 FNYEAQ. CDR3 length: 12 amino acids. The V and J ends lost 5 bases and 5 bases respectively, with 9 bases between them. Here the CDR3 DNA reads TGTGCCAGCAGCGAAGGGCGGGAGACCCAGTACTTC. It codes for CASSEGRETQYF.

The V and J genes are TRBV6-5 and TRBJ1-5; the D gene is possibly TRBD1 (5 bases). V lost 6 bases and J 11 bases, leaving 20 bases between the germline ends. This CDR3 contains 14 residues. Germline CDR1 is MNHEY and CDR2 is SVGAGI. The CDR3 region is CASRAEGGGMSQHF. CDR3 in DNA: TGTGCCAGCAGAGCCGAGGGTGGGGGAATGTCCCAGCATTTT.

The V gene is TRBV29-1, the J gene TRBJ1-2; no definite D call. Germline V gene lookup returns CDR1 SQVTM and CDR2 ANQGSEA. The germline V and J ends were trimmed by 2 bases and 8 bases, with 12 bases remaining between them. The CDR3 runs 12 residues. For the CDR3, the DNA is TGCAGCGTTGAAACTGGGGTCGGGGGCTACACCTTC. Translating it yields CSVETGVGGYTF.

V gene TRBV4-3 combines with J gene TRBJ2-3; maybe TRBD2 (6 bases). Per the germline V gene, CDR1 is LGHNA and CDR2 is YSLEER. This CDR3 comprises 13 residues. Deletions cut 0 bases from V and 6 bases from J, with 7 bases between. The CDR3 spells CASSQDRGDTQYF. CDR3 sequence (DNA): TGCGCCAGCAGCCAAGATCGGGGGGATACGCAGTATTTT.

The CDR3 here is CASSRVGVGRETQYF. The CDR3 bases are TGTGCCAGCAGCCGGGTCGGGGTGGGGCGAGAGACCCAGTACTTC. The J gene is TRBJ2-5, the V gene TRBV5-6; D possibly matches TRBD1 or TRBD2 (5 bases each). Germline V gene lookup returns CDR1 SGHDT and CDR2 YYEEEE. Trimming removed 4 bases from V and 4 bases from J, with 17 bases in between. This CDR3 has 15 residues. The whole variable domain, remainder taken from reference TRBV5-6 and TRBJ2-5, is DAGVTQSPTHLIKTRGQQVTLRCSPKSGHDTVSWYQQALGQGPQFIFQYYEEEERQRGNFPDRFSGHQFPNYSSELNVNALLLGDSALYLCASSRVGVGRETQYFGPGTRLLVL.